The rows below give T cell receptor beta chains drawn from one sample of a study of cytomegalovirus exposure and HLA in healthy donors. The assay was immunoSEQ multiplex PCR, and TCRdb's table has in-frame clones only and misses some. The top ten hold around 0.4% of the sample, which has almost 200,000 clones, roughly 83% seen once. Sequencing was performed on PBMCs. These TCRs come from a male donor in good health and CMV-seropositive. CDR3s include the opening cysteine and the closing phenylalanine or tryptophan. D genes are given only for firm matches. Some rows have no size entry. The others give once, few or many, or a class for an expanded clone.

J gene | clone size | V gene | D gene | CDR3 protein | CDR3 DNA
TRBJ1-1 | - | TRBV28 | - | CASSLSKGRAEAFF | TGTGCCAGCAGTTTATCAAAGGGGAGGGCTGAAGCTTTCTTT
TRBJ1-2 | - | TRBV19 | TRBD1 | CASSSTGGDGYTF | TGTGCCAGTTCCTCAACAGGGGGCGATGGCTACACCTTC
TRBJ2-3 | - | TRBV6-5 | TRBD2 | CASSYELAGVDTQYF | TGTGCCAGCAGTTACGAATTAGCGGGGGTAGATACGCAGTATTTT
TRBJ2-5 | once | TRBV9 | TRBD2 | CASSVGGGGFWAGTSGNQETQYF | TGTGCCAGCAGCGTAGGGGGGGGAGGGTTTTGGGCCGGGACTAGCGGGAACCAAGAGACCCAGTACTTC
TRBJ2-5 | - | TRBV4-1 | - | CASSQDMGLETRSRAQYF | TGCGCCAGCAGCCAAGATATGGGCCTCGAGACTAGATCGCGGGCCCAGTACTTC
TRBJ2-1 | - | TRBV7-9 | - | CSSNPRLRGSDNEQFF | TGTTCCAGCAACCCCAGACTTCGGGGATCGGACAATGAGCAGTTCTTC
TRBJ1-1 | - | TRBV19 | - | CASSILIGGNTEAFF | TGTGCCAGTAGTATATTAATCGGGGGGAACACTGAAGCTTTCTTT
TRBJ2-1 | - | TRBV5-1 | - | CASSLASGVSYNEQFF | TGCGCCAGCAGCTTGGCGTCGGGGGTATCCTACAATGAGCAGTTCTTC
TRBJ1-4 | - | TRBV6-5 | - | CASSYSSTGNEKLFF | TGTGCCAGCAGTTACTCGAGTACAGGGAATGAAAAACTGTTTTTT
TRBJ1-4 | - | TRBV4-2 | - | CASSQSRDNEKLFF | TGTGCCAGCAGCCAATCTCGAGATAATGAAAAACTGTTTTTT
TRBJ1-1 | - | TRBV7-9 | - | CSSSLEVVGGQRNTEAFF | TGTTCCAGCAGCTTAGAGGTAGTTGGGGGACAAAGGAACACTGAAGCTTTCTTT
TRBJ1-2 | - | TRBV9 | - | CASSVEWAGRGYTF | TGTGCCAGCAGCGTAGAGTGGGCAGGGCGAGGCTACACCTTC
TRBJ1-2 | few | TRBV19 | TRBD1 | CASSIARQGKGYTF | TGTGCCAGTAGTATAGCCCGACAGGGGAAAGGCTACACCTTC
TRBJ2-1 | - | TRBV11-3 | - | CASSLGGSHEQFF | TGTGCCAGCAGCTTAGGAGGGTCCCATGAGCAGTTCTTC
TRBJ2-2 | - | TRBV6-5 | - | CASSYSPGSHTGELFF | TGTGCCAGCAGTTACTCTCCCGGGAGTCACACCGGGGAGCTGTTTTTT
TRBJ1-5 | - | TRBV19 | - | CASSIVGGSGDQPQHF | TGTGCCAGTAGTATAGTTGGGGGATCAGGGGATCAGCCCCAGCATTTT
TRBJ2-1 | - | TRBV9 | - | CASSVAHNEQFF | TGTGCCAGCAGCGTAGCTCACAATGAGCAGTTCTTC
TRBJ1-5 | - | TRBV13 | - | CASSYGRQVGQPQHF | TGTGCCAGCAGCTACGGACGACAGGTGGGTCAGCCCCAGCATTTT
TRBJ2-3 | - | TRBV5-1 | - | CASSQGRARSTDTQYF | TGCGCTAGCAGTCAGGGGAGGGCCCGGAGCACAGATACGCAGTATTTT
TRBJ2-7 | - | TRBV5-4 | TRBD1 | CASSATGTGAHEQYF | TGTGCCAGCAGCGCCACCGGGACAGGGGCCCACGAGCAGTACTTC
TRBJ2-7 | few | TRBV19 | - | CASSWTTGGEQYF | TGTGCCAGTAGTTGGACTACCGGCGGAGAGCAGTACTTC
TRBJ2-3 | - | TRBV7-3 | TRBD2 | CATERGDTQYF | TGTGCCACAGAGCGGGGGGATACGCAGTATTTT
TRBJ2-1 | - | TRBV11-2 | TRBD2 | CASSSTRAGTRANEQFF | TGTGCCAGCAGCTCGACGCGTGCCGGGACTAGGGCAAATGAGCAGTTCTTC
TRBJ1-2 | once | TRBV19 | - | CASSISVQGFLGGYTF | TGTGCCAGTAGTATATCCGTACAGGGTTTTCTAGGGGGCTACACCTTC
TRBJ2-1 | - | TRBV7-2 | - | CASSLNAPTMGDEQFF | TGTGCCAGCAGCTTAAACGCTCCAACGATGGGAGATGAGCAGTTCTTC
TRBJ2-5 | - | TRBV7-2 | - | CASSSQVRETQYF | TGTGCCAGCAGCTCCCAGGTCCGGGAGACCCAGTACTTC
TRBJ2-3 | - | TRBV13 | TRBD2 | CASSLRGGGTDTQYF | TGTGCCAGCAGCTTAAGGGGAGGGGGCACAGATACGCAGTATTTT
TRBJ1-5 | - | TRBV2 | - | CASRQTGLRQPQHF | TGTGCCAGCAGGCAAACAGGATTACGACAGCCCCAGCATTTT
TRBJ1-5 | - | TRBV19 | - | CASSMGSSRGQPQHF | TGTGCCAGTAGTATGGGCAGTTCAAGGGGGCAGCCCCAGCATTTT
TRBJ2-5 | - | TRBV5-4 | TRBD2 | CASSLGTSVETQYF | TGTGCCAGCAGCTTGGGGACTAGCGTAGAGACCCAGTACTTC
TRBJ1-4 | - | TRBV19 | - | CASKQGNNEKLFF | TGTGCCAGCAAGCAGGGTAATAATGAAAAACTGTTTTTT
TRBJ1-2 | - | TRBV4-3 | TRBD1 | CASSQPGQGAEGYTF | TGCGCCAGCAGCCAACCGGGACAGGGGGCGGAGGGCTACACCTTC